This TCR beta chain was identified in a study of blood T cell repertoires in COVID-19. Study overall: Acute and convalescent COVID-19 specimens originated in the United States, Italy and Spain. T cells, B-cell-depleted T cells, or PBMCs provided the cDNA or gDNA that served as material.

The V gene lost 5 bases and the J gene lost 5 bases, with 19 bases spanning the gap. CDR3 length: 15 residues. In germline, CDR1 is PRHDT, CDR2 FYEKMQ (reference sequence). Assay: immunoSEQ multiplex PCR; the TCRdb copy retains only in-frame clones and omits some. The table lists about 240,000 clones, around 88% of them singletons. Researchers sorted participants into cohorts using their self-reported clinical history. The chain couples TRBV13 to TRBJ2-7; perhaps TRBD2 as D (6 bases). The receptor was derived from a woman in her 40s with acute COVID-19. The specimen was PBMCs or T cells enriched from blood (not recorded which). The CDR3 loop is CASSTIGTPINEQYF. The DNA of the CDR3 is TGTGCCAGCAGCACAATCGGGACTCCCATAAACGAGCAGTACTTC.